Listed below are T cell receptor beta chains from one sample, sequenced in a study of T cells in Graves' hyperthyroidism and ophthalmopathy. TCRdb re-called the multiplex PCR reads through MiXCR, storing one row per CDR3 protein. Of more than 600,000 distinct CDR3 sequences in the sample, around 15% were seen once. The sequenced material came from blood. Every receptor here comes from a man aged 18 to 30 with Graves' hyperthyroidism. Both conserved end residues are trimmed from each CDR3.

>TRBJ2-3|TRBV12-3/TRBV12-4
ASIDRWRRQLDTQY
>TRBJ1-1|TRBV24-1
ATRTGDLTEAF
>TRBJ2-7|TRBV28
ASSLSGETYEQY
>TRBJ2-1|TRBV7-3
ASSLSWGNNEQF
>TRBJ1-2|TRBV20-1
SARDWDGYT
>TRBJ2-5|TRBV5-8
ASSLPLLDPRQETQY
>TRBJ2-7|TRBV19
ASSPTSNSYEQY
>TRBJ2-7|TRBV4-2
ASSRSPGLRTGEQY
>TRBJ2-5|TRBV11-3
ASSLGVGVQETQY
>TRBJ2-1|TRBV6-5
ASSYSTDNEQF
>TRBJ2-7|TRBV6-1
ASRPPGLAYEQY
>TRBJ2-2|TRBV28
ASQGLSAGELF
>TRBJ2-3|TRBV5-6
ASSFFQLTDTQY
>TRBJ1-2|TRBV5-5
ASSSLGGYGYT
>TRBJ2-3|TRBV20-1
SAITSSGRTDTQY
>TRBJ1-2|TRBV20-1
SASRQDRGYT
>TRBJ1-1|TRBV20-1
SARGLGVGEAF
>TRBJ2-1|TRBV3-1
ASSQGLAGLNEQF
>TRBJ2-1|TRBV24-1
ATSDEQGIGEQF
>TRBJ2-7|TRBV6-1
ASSSAPEQY
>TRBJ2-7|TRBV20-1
SASSLAGFYEQY
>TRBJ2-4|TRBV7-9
ASARGQTENIQY